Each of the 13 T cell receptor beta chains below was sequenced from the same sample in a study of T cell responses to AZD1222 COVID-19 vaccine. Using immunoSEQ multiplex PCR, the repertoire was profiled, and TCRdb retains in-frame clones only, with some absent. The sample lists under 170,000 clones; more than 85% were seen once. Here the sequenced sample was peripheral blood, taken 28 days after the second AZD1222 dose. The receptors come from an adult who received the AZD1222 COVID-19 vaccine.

The CDR3 DNA follows: TGTGCCAGCAGCCCGGGGGGTGGCTACACCTTC. Protein product: CASSPGGGYTF. The chain links TRBV11-2 to TRBJ1-2, with D tentatively TRBD1 (5 bases). The germline V gene has CDR1 SGHAT and CDR2 FQNNGV. Trimming cost V 5 bases and J 7 bases, with 8 bases left between them. The CDR3 covers 11 residues.

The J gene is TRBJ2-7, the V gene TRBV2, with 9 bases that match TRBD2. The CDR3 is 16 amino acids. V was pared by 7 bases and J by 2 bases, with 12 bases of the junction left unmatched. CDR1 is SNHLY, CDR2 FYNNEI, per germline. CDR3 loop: CASTHLTSGPTYEQYF. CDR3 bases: TGTGCCAGCACCCATTTGACTAGCGGCCCTACCTACGAGCAGTACTTC.

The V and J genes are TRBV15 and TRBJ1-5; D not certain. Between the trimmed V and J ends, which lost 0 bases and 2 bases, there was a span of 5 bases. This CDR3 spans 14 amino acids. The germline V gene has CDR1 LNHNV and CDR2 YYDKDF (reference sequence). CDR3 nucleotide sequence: TGTGCCACCAGCAGAGATCGAGGCAATCAGCCCCAGCATTTT. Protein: CATSRDRGNQPQHF.

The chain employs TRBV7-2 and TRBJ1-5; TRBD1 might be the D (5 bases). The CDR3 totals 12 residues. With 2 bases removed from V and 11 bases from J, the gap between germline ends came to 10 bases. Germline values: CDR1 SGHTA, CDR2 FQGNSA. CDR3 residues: CASSLLRGSQHF. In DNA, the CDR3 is TGTGCCAGCAGCTTATTGAGGGGCTCCCAGCATTTT.

CDR3 in amino acids: CSVGGMNTEAFF. CDR3 sequence (DNA): TGCAGCGTTGGCGGCATGAACACTGAAGCTTTCTTT. This rearrangement joins TRBV29-1 to TRBJ1-1; D remains ambiguous. Germline V gives CDR1 SQVTM, CDR2 ANQGSEA. V lost 4 bases to trimming and J lost 0 bases, with 6 bases between them. The CDR3 loop spans 12 amino acids.

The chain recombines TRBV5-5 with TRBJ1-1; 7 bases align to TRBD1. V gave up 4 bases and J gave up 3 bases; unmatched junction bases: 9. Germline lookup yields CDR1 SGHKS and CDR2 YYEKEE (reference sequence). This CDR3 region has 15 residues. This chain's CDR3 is CASSRTAQGDTEAFF. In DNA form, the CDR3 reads TGTGCCAGCAGCCGGACGGCTCAGGGGGACACTGAAGCTTTCTTT.

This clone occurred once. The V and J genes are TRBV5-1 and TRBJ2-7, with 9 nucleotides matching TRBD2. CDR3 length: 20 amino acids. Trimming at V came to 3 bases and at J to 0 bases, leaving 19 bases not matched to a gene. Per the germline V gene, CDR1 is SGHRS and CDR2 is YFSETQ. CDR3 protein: CASSSNRVGLAITHSYEQYF. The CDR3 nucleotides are TGCGCCAGCAGCTCCAACAGGGTCGGACTAGCGATCACGCACTCCTACGAGCAGTACTTC.

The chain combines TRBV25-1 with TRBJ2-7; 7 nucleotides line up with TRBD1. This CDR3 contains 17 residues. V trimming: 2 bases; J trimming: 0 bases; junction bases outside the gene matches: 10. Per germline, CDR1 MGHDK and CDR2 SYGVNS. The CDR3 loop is CASSENWGQSNSYEQYF. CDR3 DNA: TGTGCCAGCAGTGAAAACTGGGGACAGTCTAACTCCTACGAGCAGTACTTC.

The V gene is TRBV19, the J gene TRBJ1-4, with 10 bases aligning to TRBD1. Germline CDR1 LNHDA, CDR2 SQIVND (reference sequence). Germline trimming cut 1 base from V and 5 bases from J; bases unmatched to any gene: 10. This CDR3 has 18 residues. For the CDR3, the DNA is TGTGCCAGTAGTATAGTCCGCCGGGACAGGGGACGGAATGAAAAACTGTTTTTT. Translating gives CASSIVRRDRGRNEKLFF. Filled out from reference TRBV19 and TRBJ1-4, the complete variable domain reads DGGITQSPKYLFRKEGQNVTLSCEQNLNHDAMYWYRQDPGQGLRLIYYSQIVNDFQKGDIAEGYSVSREKKESFPLTVTSAQKNPTAFYLCASSIVRRDRGRNEKLFFGSGTQLSVL.

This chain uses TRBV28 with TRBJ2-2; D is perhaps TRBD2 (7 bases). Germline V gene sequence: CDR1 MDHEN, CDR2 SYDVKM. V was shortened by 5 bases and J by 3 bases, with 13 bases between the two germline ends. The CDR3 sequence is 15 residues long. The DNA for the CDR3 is TGTGCCAGCAGTCCGGCGGGGGCACACACCGGGGAGCTGTTTTTT. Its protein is CASSPAGAHTGELFF.

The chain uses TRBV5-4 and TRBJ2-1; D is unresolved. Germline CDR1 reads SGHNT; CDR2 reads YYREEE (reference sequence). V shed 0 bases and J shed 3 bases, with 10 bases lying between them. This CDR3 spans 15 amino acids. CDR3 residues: CASSLDDGFYNEQFF. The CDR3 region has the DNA TGTGCCAGCAGCTTGGACGACGGCTTCTACAATGAGCAGTTCTTC. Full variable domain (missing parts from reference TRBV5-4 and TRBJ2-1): ETGVTQSPTHLIKTRGQQVTLRCSSQSGHNTVSWYQQALGQGPQFIFQYYREEENGRGNFPPRFSGLQFPNYSSELNVNALELDDSALYLCASSLDDGFYNEQFFGPGTRLTVL.

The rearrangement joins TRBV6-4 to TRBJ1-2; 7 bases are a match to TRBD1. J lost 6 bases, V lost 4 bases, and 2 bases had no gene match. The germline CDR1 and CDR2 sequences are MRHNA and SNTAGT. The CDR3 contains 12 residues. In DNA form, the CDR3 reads TGTGCCAGCAGTGGAGGGACAGATGGCTACACCTTC. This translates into CASSGGTDGYTF.

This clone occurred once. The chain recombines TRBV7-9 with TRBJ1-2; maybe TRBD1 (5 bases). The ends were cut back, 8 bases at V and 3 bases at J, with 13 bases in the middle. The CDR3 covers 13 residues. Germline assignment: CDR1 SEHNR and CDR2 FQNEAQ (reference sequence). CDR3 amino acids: CASGGVGHYGYTF. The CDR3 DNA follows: TGTGCCAGCGGGGGGGTCGGCCACTATGGCTACACCTTC.